These T cell receptor beta chains were read from a single sample in a study of identical twins. Each CDR3 protein is one row after TCRdb ran MiXCR on the 5' RACE reads. The sample has about 700,000 distinct CDR3 sequences, approximately 6.1% seen once. The sequenced sample consisted of naive T cells sorted from blood. These receptors all come from a man between 18 and 35 years old in good health. The conserved cysteine and the conserved F or W are not part of the CDR3 here. Each record gives: CDR3 length, J gene, V gene, CDR3 protein.

CDR3 length: 13
J gene: TRBJ1-1
V gene: TRBV29-1
CDR3 protein: SVAGTGLRNTEAF

CDR3 length: 15
J gene: TRBJ2-3
V gene: TRBV3-1
CDR3 protein: ASSQGTQIDTTDTQY

CDR3 length: 13
J gene: TRBJ2-4
V gene: TRBV12-3/TRBV12-4
CDR3 protein: ASSTSGLAKNIQY

CDR3 length: 10
J gene: TRBJ2-1
V gene: TRBV29-1
CDR3 protein: SVRQGAREQF

CDR3 length: 14
J gene: TRBJ2-1
V gene: TRBV7-2
CDR3 protein: ASSLYKGVPMDEQF

CDR3 length: 17
J gene: TRBJ2-6
V gene: TRBV7-2
CDR3 protein: ASSLAGHGRGSGANVLT

CDR3 length: 11
J gene: TRBJ2-5
V gene: TRBV12-3/TRBV12-4
CDR3 protein: ASSLRGKETQY

CDR3 length: 11
J gene: TRBJ2-3
V gene: TRBV6-5
CDR3 protein: ASSSSPRGTQY

CDR3 length: 17
J gene: TRBJ2-3
V gene: TRBV6-5
CDR3 protein: ASSWPESTSGWGTDTQY

CDR3 length: 13
J gene: TRBJ2-3
V gene: TRBV27
CDR3 protein: ASSLPGEGTDTQY

CDR3 length: 13
J gene: TRBJ2-1
V gene: TRBV5-1
CDR3 protein: ASSRLAQSYNEQF

CDR3 length: 14
J gene: TRBJ2-1
V gene: TRBV29-1
CDR3 protein: SVEVRLAETYNEQF

CDR3 length: 12
J gene: TRBJ2-1
V gene: TRBV29-1
CDR3 protein: SVEGDGVSNEQF

CDR3 length: 13
J gene: TRBJ2-7
V gene: TRBV5-5
CDR3 protein: ASSSYSGDGYEQY

CDR3 length: 11
J gene: TRBJ1-2
V gene: TRBV15
CDR3 protein: ATSGAGERGYT

CDR3 length: 13
J gene: TRBJ2-3
V gene: TRBV7-7
CDR3 protein: ASSLKAGHTDTQY

CDR3 length: 12
J gene: TRBJ2-1
V gene: TRBV10-3
CDR3 protein: AIRRLAGVIEQF

CDR3 length: 17
J gene: TRBJ2-3
V gene: TRBV4-3
CDR3 protein: ASSQDRAGGDGLTDTQY

CDR3 length: 12
J gene: TRBJ2-3
V gene: TRBV7-6
CDR3 protein: ASRIGASTDTQY

CDR3 length: 11
J gene: TRBJ2-1
V gene: TRBV12-3/TRBV12-4
CDR3 protein: ASSLLGSNEQF